Presented here are 30 T cell receptor beta chains from one specimen sequenced in a study of shared T cell receptors in the human thymus. Here immunoSEQ multiplex PCR was the method, and the copy in TCRdb shows in-frame clones only, minus some. The sample carries 630,000 or so clones, more than 70% recorded once. These data were likewise used in another study, on human thymus T cells.

Sequenced input: thymocytes. Every receptor here comes from a boy younger than two with a congenital heart defect.

This chain links TRBV15 with TRBJ2-6; TRBD2 aligns across 14 bases. After removal of 2 bases from V and 0 bases from J, the junction contained 3 bases not matched to a gene. In germline, CDR1 is LNHNV, CDR2 YYDKDF (reference sequence). The CDR3 is 19 amino acids. The CDR3 nucleotides read TGTGCCACCAGCAGACGACTAGCGGGGGGGCTCTCTGGGGCCAACGTCCTGACTTTC. Translating it yields CATSRRLAGGLSGANVLTF.

V gene TRBV4-3 combines with J gene TRBJ2-1; D gene uncertain. V lost 2 bases to trimming and J lost 1 base, with 6 bases between them. This CDR3 region has 14 residues. The V gene's germline CDR1 is LGHNA and CDR2 YSLEER. CDR3 nucleotides: TGCGCCAGCAGCCAACGTGAGTCCTACAATGAGCAGTTCTTC. It yields the protein CASSQRESYNEQFF.

DNA of the CDR3: TGTGCCAGCAGCCACGGACAGGGGCGATACTATGGCTACACCTTC. It specifies CASSHGQGRYYGYTF. This chain uses TRBV14 with TRBJ1-2; TRBD1 matches 9 bases. The CDR3 is made up of 15 amino acids. J was trimmed by 3 bases and V by 3 bases; bases with no gene match: 5. Germline V gene sequence: CDR1 SGHDN, CDR2 FVKESK.

The genes are TRBV11-2 and TRBJ2-6; weak D call: TRBD1 (6 bases). Trimming shortened V by 3 bases and J by 1 base, and 19 bases separated the two germline ends. The CDR3 consists of 19 residues. Germline V CDR1 and CDR2: SGHAT, FQNNGV. The CDR3 reads CASSLGAQAPPSGANVLTF. The CDR3, as DNA: TGTGCCAGCAGCTTGGGGGCACAGGCTCCCCCTTCTGGGGCCAACGTCCTGACTTTC. Full variable domain (remainder filled in from reference TRBV11-2 and TRBJ2-6): EAGVAQSPRYKIIEKRQSVAFWCNPISGHATLYWYQQILGQGPKLLIQFQNNGVVDDSQLPKDRFSAERLKGVDSTLKIQPAKLEDSAVYLCASSLGAQAPPSGANVLTFGAGSRLTVL.

J is TRBJ1-4 and V is TRBV28; 7 nucleotides agree with TRBD1. V gave up 4 bases and J gave up 4 bases; unmatched junction bases: 12. The CDR3 totals 17 residues. Germline V gene lookup returns CDR1 MDHEN and CDR2 SYDVKM. The CDR3 protein is CASSSGNRGFLNEKLFF. CDR3 in DNA: TGTGCCAGCAGTTCTGGGAACAGGGGTTTCCTTAATGAAAAACTGTTTTTT.

This clone was counted between two and nine times. The same CDR3 also results from other DNA sequences found in this sample. The chain combines TRBV28 with TRBJ1-6; D is possibly TRBD1 (6 bases). Trimming took 5 bases from V and 4 from J, leaving 12 bases between them. Germline CDR1 and CDR2: MDHEN and SYDVKM. The CDR3 runs 15 residues. CDR3 sequence reads: CASSRTEPYNSPLHF. Here the CDR3 DNA reads TGTGCCAGCAGTCGGACAGAACCTTATAATTCACCCCTCCACTTT.

The genes are TRBV6-1 and TRBJ2-3; a weak D match, TRBD1 (6 bases). Trimming cost V 8 bases and J 2 bases, with 14 bases left between them. The CDR3 extends over 14 amino acids. The germline V gene has CDR1 MNHNS and CDR2 SASEGT. The CDR3 region is CASSRSGATDTQYF. CDR3 DNA: TGTGCCAGCTCCCGATCAGGGGCCACAGATACGCAGTATTTT.

The chain carries TRBV4-2 and TRBJ2-3; 12 bases align to TRBD2. V shed 1 base and J 4 bases; nucleotides not matched to a gene: 12. In germline, CDR1 is LGHNA, CDR2 YNFKEQ. This CDR3 region has 19 residues. CDR3 amino acids: CASSQAPSGGARAADTQYF. CDR3 sequence (DNA): TGTGCCAGCAGCCAAGCTCCTAGCGGGGGGGCTAGGGCGGCAGATACGCAGTATTTT.

V is TRBV7-9 and J is TRBJ2-7, with 9 bases that match TRBD1. J was trimmed by 0 bases and V by 4 bases; bases with no gene match: 4. Germline V gene sequence: CDR1 SEHNR, CDR2 FQNEAQ (reference sequence). The CDR3 length is 15 residues. CDR3 sequence: CASSSTQGASYEQYF. CDR3 DNA: TGTGCCAGCAGCTCTACACAGGGGGCCTCCTACGAGCAGTACTTC.

The rearrangement joins TRBV6-1 to TRBJ1-3; the match to TRBD1 covers 9 bases. V was pared by 2 bases and J by 4 bases, with 12 bases of the junction left unmatched. Germline V lookup: CDR1 MNHNS, CDR2 SASEGT. This CDR3 is 18 amino acids long. CDR3 DNA sequence: TGTGCCAGCAGTGAAACCCGAAAGGACAGGGGTTTAGGAAACACCATATATTTT. Amino acids: CASSETRKDRGLGNTIYF.

The CDR3 DNA sequence: TGTGCCAGCAGGTGCCGGGACAGCGGAAACTACGAGCAGTACTTC. It specifies CASRCRDSGNYEQYF. The rearrangement joins TRBV28 to TRBJ2-7; TRBD1 matches at 7 bases. With V trimmed by 6 bases and J by 3 bases, 11 bases remained unmatched. This CDR3 is built from 15 residues. The germline V gene has CDR1 MDHEN and CDR2 SYDVKM.

The chain joins TRBV27 to TRBJ2-7; TRBD1 aligns across 10 bases. Germline CDR1 and CDR2: MNHEY and SMNVEV (reference sequence). This CDR3 has 16 residues. The J segment lost 5 bases and the V segment lost 2 bases, leaving 9 bases of the junction unmatched. CDR3 coding DNA: TGTGCCAGCAGTTTAGAGAAGGGGACAGGGGCAAACGAGCAGTACTTC. Protein sequence: CASSLEKGTGANEQYF.

The V call is TRBV7-2, the J call TRBJ2-5, with 8 nucleotides matching TRBD1. The last part of the DNA fits TRBJ2-7 better; the J call may be wrong. The V gene's germline CDR1 is SGHTA and CDR2 FQGNSA. The CDR3 has 16 residues. The CDR3 spells CASSLLGADRVNEQYF. The CDR3 coding sequence is TGTGCCAGCAGCTTATTAGGGGCGGACAGGGTCAACGAGCAGTACTTC.

This clone showed up just once. The chain employs TRBV28 and TRBJ1-5; TRBD1 matches 9 bases. V lost 5 bases to trimming and J lost 3 bases; unmatched junction nucleotides: 8. Looked up from germline, CDR1 is MDHEN and CDR2 is SYDVKM. CDR3 length equals 16 residues. The DNA for the CDR3 is TGTGCCAGCAGTCCGGGGGACAGGGAATTCAATCAGCCCCAGCATTTT. Translated, it gives CASSPGDREFNQPQHF.

V and J are TRBV4-3 and TRBJ2-1, with D perhaps matching TRBD2 (5 bases). V was shortened by 1 base and J by 1 base, with 14 bases between the two germline ends. Germline V gene sequence: CDR1 LGHNA, CDR2 YSLEER. CDR3 length equals 17 residues. CDR3: CASSQVIRRVSYNEQFF. The CDR3 DNA follows: TGCGCCAGCAGCCAAGTAATTCGGCGGGTTTCCTACAATGAGCAGTTCTTC.

The chain is built from TRBV2 and TRBJ2-7, with 8 bases identical to TRBD2. CDR3 size: 14 residues. Trimming at V came to 6 bases and at J to 5 bases, leaving 9 bases not matched to a gene. Germline V CDR1 and CDR2: SNHLY, FYNNEI. The CDR3 protein is CASRMDGRAHEQYF. CDR3 DNA: TGTGCCAGCAGGATGGACGGGAGGGCCCACGAGCAGTACTTC.

The chain links TRBV28 to TRBJ1-2; 8 nucleotides align to TRBD1. Trimming at V came to 6 bases and at J to 3 bases, leaving 6 bases not matched to a gene. The CDR3 is 14 amino acids. Germline V lookup: CDR1 MDHEN, CDR2 SYDVKM. The CDR3 sequence: CASRSRGPDYGYTF. DNA of the CDR3: TGTGCCAGCAGAAGCAGGGGGCCGGACTATGGCTACACCTTC.

The rearrangement joins TRBV6-1 to TRBJ2-1; the match to TRBD1 covers 8 bases. Unmatched junction bases numbered 10, after V lost 8 bases and J lost 4 bases. The germline gives CDR1 MNHNS, CDR2 SASEGT. There are 15 residues in the CDR3. This CDR3 reads CASGPGDRRYNEQFF. CDR3 nucleotide sequence: TGTGCCAGCGGTCCGGGGGACAGGCGTTACAATGAGCAGTTCTTC.

This CDR3 is CASNQGYGTDTQYF. Written as DNA, the CDR3 is TGCGCCAGCAATCAGGGGTACGGCACAGATACGCAGTATTTT. The chain links TRBV5-1 to TRBJ2-3; the D gene is possibly TRBD1 (6 bases). CDR1 is SGHRS, CDR2 YFSETQ, per germline. The CDR3 extends over 14 amino acids. Deletions cut 6 bases from V and 1 base from J, with 12 bases between.

J is TRBJ2-7 and V is TRBV4-3; 8 nucleotides agree with TRBD1. Trimming took 4 bases from V and 0 from J; bases not matched to a gene: 8. The length of the CDR3 is 16 residues. Per germline, CDR1 LGHNA and CDR2 YSLEER. CDR3 bases: TGCGCCAGCAGCCCAGAAGCAGACAGGGGCTCCTACGAGCAGTACTTC. As protein: CASSPEADRGSYEQYF.

In nucleotides, the CDR3 is TGTGCCAGCAGACTCCAGGGGGGTAAGGGCTACACCTTC. Translation: CASRLQGGKGYTF. The chain is built from TRBV25-1 and TRBJ1-2; the match to TRBD1 covers 7 bases. The junction had 9 bases not matched to a gene; V was cut back by 6 bases and J by 8 bases. This CDR3 is 13 amino acids long. From germline, CDR1 is MGHDK and CDR2 SYGVNS.

This clone was observed once. The rearrangement joins TRBV5-4 to TRBJ2-3; 9 bases agree with TRBD2. The V gene's germline CDR1 is SGHNT and CDR2 YYREEE (reference sequence). The CDR3 spans 14 residues. V shed 2 bases, J shed 6 bases, and the junction held 4 bases outside the gene matches. The CDR3 protein is CASSFLAGADTQYF. CDR3 nucleotides: TGTGCCAGCAGCTTCTTAGCGGGGGCGGATACGCAGTATTTT.

This clone was observed a handful of times. The genes are TRBV9 and TRBJ2-7, with 7 bases identical to TRBD1. The V segment lost 4 bases and the J segment 5 bases; nucleotides outside the gene matches: 9. The CDR3 contains 14 residues. The V gene's germline CDR1 is SGDLS and CDR2 YYNGEE. This CDR3 reads CASSPQGQHNEQYF. As DNA, the CDR3 is TGTGCCAGCAGCCCCCAGGGACAGCACAACGAGCAGTACTTC.

The chain joins TRBV5-6 to TRBJ1-1, with 8 bases matching TRBD1. Trimming took 0 bases from V and 0 from J; bases not matched to a gene: 13. The CDR3 length is 19 residues. Germline V gene sequence: CDR1 SGHDT, CDR2 YYEEEE. This CDR3 is CASSLEGATGDPMNTEAFF. CDR3 DNA sequence: TGTGCCAGCAGCTTGGAGGGGGCGACAGGGGACCCAATGAACACTGAAGCTTTCTTT.

This CDR3 is CASRIAGGSYNEQFF. DNA for the CDR3: TGTGCCAGTAGAATAGCGGGGGGTAGTTACAATGAGCAGTTCTTC. The chain recombines TRBV7-2 with TRBJ2-1; 10 bases are shared with TRBD2. Losses at the gene ends were 9 bases for V and 4 bases for J; bases not matched to a gene: 9. The CDR3 contains 15 residues. The germline V gene has CDR1 SGHTA and CDR2 FQGNSA.

This sequence joins TRBV7-3 and TRBJ2-2; 10 bases match TRBD1. This CDR3 spans 15 amino acids. After removal of 5 bases from V and 6 bases from J, the junction contained 6 bases not matched to a gene. Per the germline V gene, CDR1 is SGHTA and CDR2 is FQGTGA. CDR3 coding DNA: TGTGCCAGCAGCCTTGGGGACAGGGGTGCCGGGGAGCTGTTTTTT. This translates into CASSLGDRGAGELFF.

V and J are TRBV10-2 and TRBJ1-1; a weak D match, TRBD1 (5 bases). Germline CDR1 reads WSHSY; CDR2 reads SAAADI. The germline V and J ends were trimmed by 0 bases and 4 bases, with 15 bases remaining between them. The CDR3 spans 16 residues. This CDR3 reads CASSESNARVGTEAFF. As DNA, the CDR3 is TGCGCCAGCAGTGAGTCGAACGCCAGGGTGGGCACTGAAGCTTTCTTT.

J is TRBJ2-7 and V is TRBV5-1, with D possibly being TRBD2 (6 bases). Germline V gives CDR1 SGHRS, CDR2 YFSETQ. This CDR3 is built from 16 residues. V was clipped by 0 bases and J by 2 bases, with 15 bases between them. CDR3: CASSLEWSSETYEQYF. For the CDR3, the DNA is TGCGCCAGCAGCTTGGAATGGTCTAGCGAAACCTACGAGCAGTACTTC. Based on the CDR3 plus reference TRBV5-1 and TRBJ2-7, the full variable domain is KAGVTQTPRYLIKTRGQQVTLSCSPISGHRSVSWYQQTPGQGLQFLFEYFSETQRNKGNFPGRFSGRQFSNSRSEMNVSTLELGDSALYLCASSLEWSSETYEQYFGPGTRLTVT.

The chain has TRBV28 and TRBJ2-3; 7 bases agree with TRBD2. The CDR3 extends over 15 amino acids. Trimming at V came to 6 bases and at J to 6 bases, leaving 12 bases not matched to a gene. Germline V gene lookup returns CDR1 MDHEN and CDR2 SYDVKM. CDR3: CASSLGLVVSDTQYF. DNA for the CDR3: TGTGCCAGCAGCTTAGGACTAGTAGTTTCCGATACGCAGTATTTT.

The gene calls are TRBV27 and TRBJ2-1; 7 bases align to TRBD2. V shed 4 bases, J shed 4 bases, and the junction held 10 bases outside the gene matches. CDR1 is MNHEY and CDR2 is SMNVEV in the germline V gene (reference sequence). The CDR3 has 16 amino acids. In DNA, the CDR3 is TGTGCCAGCAGTTACCCTCGGGGCGGGAGATACAATGAGCAGTTCTTC. This encodes CASSYPRGGRYNEQFF.